The 9 T cell receptor beta chains below were found in one sample sequenced in a study of control samples from healthy donors and cancer patients. The table came from immunoSEQ multiplex PCR; TCRdb's copy has only in-frame clones and leaves some out. This sample has 260,000 or so clones, with roughly 87% found just once. The specimen sequenced was PBMCs. All receptors come from a woman between 55 and 75 years old with lung cancer.

This clone was seen a handful of times. The chain employs TRBV4-1 and TRBJ2-3; a weak D match, TRBD2 (6 bases). Germline CDR1 MGHRA, CDR2 YSYEKL. Trimming took 0 bases from V and 2 from J, leaving 9 bases between them. This CDR3 has 15 residues. The CDR3 DNA reads TGCGCCAGCAGCCAAGATGCGGGGTTCACAGATACGCAGTATTTT. It translates to CASSQDAGFTDTQYF.

The DNA for the CDR3 is TGTGCCAGCAGTTTCGGGACAGGGGCCTACACCTTC. Its protein is CASSFGTGAYTF. The rearrangement uses TRBV12-3 or TRBV12-4 and TRBJ1-2, with 10 bases that match TRBD1. V lost 3 bases, J lost 10 bases, and 2 bases stayed unmatched. The CDR3 has 12 amino acids.

This chain uses TRBV10-3 with TRBJ2-1, with 8 bases that match TRBD2. This CDR3 comprises 14 residues. Trimming removed 10 bases from V and 6 bases from J; junction bases left unmatched: 11. Germline loops: CDR1 ENHRY, CDR2 SYGVKD. The CDR3 coding sequence is TGTGCCAACGGAGCGGGGGAAAGGGTCAATGAGCAGTTCTTC. It specifies CANGAGERVNEQFF.

The chain uses TRBV6-5 and TRBJ1-5, with 10 positions matching TRBD1. CDR3 length equals 14 residues. Trimming took 6 bases from V and 6 from J; bases not matched to a gene: 5. In germline, CDR1 is MNHEY, CDR2 SVGAGI. CDR3 residues: CASRTGGSGQPQHF. The CDR3 DNA is TGTGCCAGCAGGACAGGGGGCTCGGGTCAGCCCCAGCATTTT.

CDR3 sequence (DNA): TGCGCCAGCAGCTCCGGGGAAGGAGGGGAGCAGTACTTC. Its protein is CASSSGEGGEQYF. The chain uses TRBV5-1 and TRBJ2-7; maybe TRBD2 (6 bases). V was shortened by 3 bases and J by 7 bases, with 14 bases between the two germline ends. This CDR3 spans 13 amino acids. Germline CDR1 reads SGHRS; CDR2 reads YFSETQ.

V is TRBV29-1 and J is TRBJ1-2; 10 nucleotides align to TRBD1. Germline assignment: CDR1 SQVTM and CDR2 ANQGSEA. The CDR3 length is 15 residues. With 4 bases clipped from V and 5 bases from J, the junction kept 10 bases outside the gene matches. CDR3 in amino acids: CSVGRQGAPGYGYTF. CDR3 bases: TGCAGCGTTGGCCGACAGGGGGCCCCTGGGTATGGCTACACCTTC.

The chain couples TRBV2 to TRBJ1-1; perhaps TRBD1 as D (5 bases). With 5 bases removed from V and 5 bases from J, the gap between germline ends came to 15 bases. CDR1 is SNHLY and CDR2 is FYNNEI in the germline V gene. CDR3 size: 14 residues. The DNA for the CDR3 is TGTGCCAGCAGTTACGGGACCGGGGGAACTGAAGCTTTCTTT. It specifies CASSYGTGGTEAFF. Together with reference TRBV2 and TRBJ1-1, the CDR3 gives the full variable domain: EPEVTQTPSHQVTQMGQEVILRCVPISNHLYFYWYRQILGQKVEFLVSFYNNEISEKSEIFDDQFSVERPDGSNFTLKIRSTKLEDSAMYFCASSYGTGGTEAFFGQGTRLTVV.

The chain uses TRBV9 and TRBJ2-2; D gene unclear. The CDR3 runs to 12 residues. Germline CDR1 is SGDLS and CDR2 is YYNGEE. The V gene lost 1 base and the J gene lost 8 bases, with 6 bases spanning the gap. In DNA form, the CDR3 reads TGTGCCAGCAGCGTATTTCAAGGGGAGCTGTTTTTT. This gives the protein CASSVFQGELFF.

The chain uses TRBV10-3 and TRBJ1-5, with a tentative D call TRBD1 (6 bases). Germline V gene sequence: CDR1 ENHRY, CDR2 SYGVKD. The CDR3 extends over 15 amino acids. V was trimmed by 3 bases and J by 0 bases, leaving 9 bases between them. This CDR3 is CAISENRDSNQPQHF. CDR3 sequence (DNA): TGTGCCATCAGTGAAAACAGGGATAGCAATCAGCCCCAGCATTTT.